This entry concerns a single T cell receptor (beta chain). The V gene's germline CDR1 is MNHEY and CDR2 SMNVEV (reference sequence). The ends lost 6 bases at V and 5 bases at J; junction bases unmatched: 6. This CDR3 is 15 amino acids long. This entry belongs to a study of blood T cell repertoires in COVID-19. Study information: The United States, Italy and Spain were the sources of the acute and convalescent COVID-19 samples.

TCRdb's table, derived via immunoSEQ multiplex PCR, lists solely in-frame clones and lacks some. The repertoire includes fewer than 650,000 clones, approximately 91% of them detected once, and 7.5% to 9% sits in the top ten. This sequence joins TRBV27 and TRBJ1-6, with 8 bases identical to TRBD1. This TCR derives from a woman between 50 and 59 years old with COVID-19, enrolled during active disease. Sequenced input: peripheral blood. The CDR3, as DNA: TGTGCCAGCAGGGACAGGGCAGGGAATAATTCACCCCTCCACTTT. It codes for CASRDRAGNNSPLHF.